This TCR beta chain was sequenced during a study of response to subunit inactivated influenza vaccine. Findings and caveats of the study: Only a handful of new T cells, the authors suggested, are recruited with each seasonal influenza vaccination.

TCRdb re-called the RT-PCR reads with MiXCR, one entry per CDR3 protein. This sample has around 540,000 distinct CDR3 sequences, with 10% to 15% found just once. In its sample, this clonotype was seen a few times. Its cognate antigen is unknown. This receptor was obtained from a man aged 45-60 years who received an inactivated influenza vaccine. The specimen was PBMCs from blood, collected on the day of vaccination.

Here the CDR3 DNA reads TGTGCCAGCAGCTTAGCGGGGGATTTGACCTACGAGCAGTACTTC. Protein product: CASSLAGDLTYEQYF. The genes are TRBV7-9 and TRBJ2-7; D possibly matches TRBD1 or TRBD2 (5 bases each). Germline CDR1 is SEHNR and CDR2 is FQNEAQ (reference sequence). Trimming took off 0 bases at V and 2 bases at J, with 11 bases between the two ends. CDR3 size: 15 residues. The variable domain in full, with the rest retrieved from reference TRBV7-9 and TRBJ2-7, is DTGVSQNPRHKITKRGQNVTFRCDPISEHNRLYWYRQTLGQGPEFLTYFQNEAQLEKSRLLSDRFSAERPKGSFSTLEIQRTEQGDSAMYLCASSLAGDLTYEQYFGPGTRLTVT.